Presented here are 22 T cell receptor beta chains from one specimen sequenced in a study of regulatory T cells in long-lasting Graves disease. As for time point: newly diagnosed GD, antithyroid drugs for less than 3 months. RNA from PBMCs was the source of the TCR library. Sequencing libraries for TCR beta were prepared with iRepertoire HTBI primers and Arm-PCR of CDR3 regions. TCRdb itself ran the multiplex PCR reads through MiXCR, one entry per CDR3 protein. The table has 450,000 to 650,000 distinct CDR3 sequences, about 16% seen once. The sample was also linked to a second study, of T cells in Graves' hyperthyroidism and ophthalmopathy.

Here the sequenced sample was peripheral blood mononuclear cells (PBMCs), taken at new diagnosis, from a patient treated with antithyroid drugs. The receptors shown here come from a woman aged 40-60 years with Graves disease.

This clonotype has just a few counts. This chain connects TRBV30 to TRBJ2-1; TRBD2 agrees at 11 bases. The CDR3 is 15 amino acids. CDR1 is GTSNPN, CDR2 SVGIG, per germline (reference sequence). Losses at the gene ends were 1 base for V and 7 bases for J; bases not matched to a gene: 6. This CDR3 is CAWSGFSGGGNEQFF. The DNA of the CDR3 is TGTGCCTGGAGTGGGTTTAGCGGGGGGGGGAATGAGCAGTTCTTC.

In this sample, this clonotype turned up many times. The genes are TRBV2 and TRBJ2-7; tentative D call: TRBD2 (5 bases). This CDR3 has 13 amino acids. CDR1 is SNHLY, CDR2 FYNNEI, per germline. V was trimmed by 2 bases and J by 9 bases, leaving 14 bases between them. The CDR3 region has the DNA TGTGCCAGCAGTGAACAGGAGGCTAATGCGCAGTACTTC. Translated: CASSEQEANAQYF. The full variable domain, with the rest looked up from reference TRBV2 and TRBJ2-7, is EPEVTQTPSHQVTQMGQEVILRCVPISNHLYFYWYRQILGQKVEFLVSFYNNEISEKSEIFDDQFSVERPDGSNFTLKIRSTKLEDSAMYFCASSEQEANAQYFGPGTRLTVT.

The V and J genes are TRBV12-5 and TRBJ1-4; D unclear. The CDR3 consists of 15 residues. Trimming left V 5 bases short and J 4 bases short, with 14 bases between. Germline V gene data show CDR1 as LGHNT and CDR2 as FRNRAP. The DNA of the CDR3 is TGTGCTAGTGGTGACACCGGACGGATTAATGAAAAACTGTTTTTT. This translates into CASGDTGRINEKLFF.

The rearrangement joins TRBV7-3 to TRBJ2-2; the match to TRBD1 covers 9 bases. V gave up 8 bases and J gave up 4 bases; unmatched junction bases: 11. Per germline, CDR1 SGHTA and CDR2 FQGTGA. CDR3 length: 16 residues. The CDR3 sequence: CASSSTGTGSTGELFF. The CDR3 DNA reads as TGTGCCAGCTCGTCTACCGGGACAGGGAGCACCGGGGAGCTGTTTTTT.

This clonotype turned up a few times. One junction end disagrees with the germline gene, perhaps due to a read error. The chain is built from TRBV20-1 and TRBJ1-2; D gene ambiguous. This CDR3 has 13 residues. Germline V gives CDR1 DFQATT, CDR2 SNEGSKA (reference sequence). This CDR3 is CNARDPPLLRYTF. The CDR3 DNA sequence: TGCAATGCTAGAGATCCTCCTTTACTCCGCTACACCTTC.

Turning to this clonotype: A junction end diverges from the germline sequence, so it may reflect a read error. V and J are TRBV7-2 and TRBJ2-5; a possible D gene is TRBD1 (6 bases). The CDR3 runs to 14 residues. Per germline, CDR1 SGHTA and CDR2 FQGNSA. CDR3 in DNA: TGTGCCAGCAGTTTAGGGACATGGCAAGGGACCCAGTACTTC. Its protein is CASSLGTWQGTQYF.

This clonotype has only a few counts. The chain employs TRBV10-3 and TRBJ2-1, with a weak D call TRBD2 (5 bases). The V end lost 7 bases, the J end lost 10 bases, and 17 bases lay between the germline ends. CDR1 and CDR2 from the germline V gene are ENHRY and SYGVKD. This CDR3 contains 13 residues. CDR3 in amino acids: CAIKASMGREQFF. The CDR3 nucleotides are TGTGCCATCAAGGCTAGCATGGGGAGAGAGCAGTTCTTC.

On this clonotype: A single base separates this from a much larger clone, so it may be a read error. The conserved final phenylalanine or tryptophan is absent from the CDR3, which likely points to a read error. This chain joins TRBV9 and TRBJ1-6; D unclear. The germline V gene encodes CDR1 SGDLS and CDR2 YYNGEE. The CDR3 is made up of 15 amino acids. V lost 0 bases, J lost 10 bases, and 14 bases lay in between. CDR3 nucleotide sequence: TGTGCCAGCAGCGTAGATCATGGAGTTGGGTCACCCCTCCACTCT. Encoded protein: CASSVDHGVGSPLHS.

This clonotype showed up many times. The rearrangement joins TRBV5-1 to TRBJ1-6; D is unclear. From germline, CDR1 is SGHRS and CDR2 YFSETQ. The CDR3 covers 12 residues. The V end lost 4 bases, the J end lost 8 bases, and 7 bases lay between the germline ends. The DNA for the CDR3 is TGCGCCAGCAGCGACGGAGATTCACCCCTCCACTTT. Translation: CASSDGDSPLHF.

About this clonotype itself: This may come from a read error, since a much larger clone is one base off. The chain employs TRBV12-3 or TRBV12-4 and TRBJ2-3, with D possibly matching TRBD2 (5 bases). The CDR3 has 14 residues. CDR3 sequence: CVSSLAPLKDTQYF. DNA for the CDR3: TGTGTCAGCAGTTTAGCGCCCCTCAAAGATACGCAGTATTTT.

V is TRBV4-1 and J is TRBJ1-6, with a tentative D call TRBD1 (5 bases). In germline, CDR1 is MGHRA, CDR2 YSYEKL. The CDR3 spans 13 residues. Trimming pared 2 bases from V and 9 bases from J, leaving 8 bases between. The CDR3 nucleotides read TGCGCCAGCAGCCAAACAGGTCTTTCACCCCTCCACTTT. This sequence encodes CASSQTGLSPLHF.

The CDR3, as DNA: TGTGCCAGCAGTTACTCGACAGACTACGAGCAGTACTTC. This codes for CASSYSTDYEQYF. This sequence joins TRBV6-5 and TRBJ2-7, with a possible D match to TRBD1 (5 bases). CDR1 MNHEY and CDR2 SVGAGI come from the germline V gene. The CDR3 sequence is 13 residues long. Deletions cut 0 bases from V and 3 bases from J, with 6 bases between.

This clonotype has ten or more counts. This chain connects TRBV6-4 to TRBJ1-1, with D possibly being TRBD1 (6 bases). This CDR3 is built from 12 residues. Germline V gene data show CDR1 as MRHNA and CDR2 as SNTAGT. Trimming shortened V by 3 bases and J by 10 bases, and 12 bases separated the two germline ends. CDR3 sequence: CASSDVGGVAFF. The CDR3 DNA reads as TGTGCCAGCAGTGATGTAGGGGGTGTAGCTTTCTTT.

This clonotype was found many times. At one end the junction does not follow the germline gene, possibly because of a read error. V gene TRBV20-1 combines with J gene TRBJ2-5; no definite D call. CDR1 and CDR2 (germline): DFQATT, SNEGSKA (reference sequence). This CDR3 contains 11 residues. CDR3 DNA: TGCAGTGCTAGAGTCCAAGGGACCCAGTACTTC. Protein sequence: CSARVQGTQYF.

At least ten counts were recorded for this clonotype. The rearrangement links TRBV5-1 to TRBJ1-2, with TRBD1 matching over 11 bases. CDR3 length: 14 residues. Germline V gene lookup returns CDR1 SGHRS and CDR2 YFSETQ. The trim removed 2 bases at V and 6 bases at J, leaving 3 bases unmatched. The CDR3 loop is CASSFGQGADGYTF. Here the CDR3 DNA reads TGCGCCAGCAGCTTCGGACAGGGGGCTGATGGCTACACCTTC.

This clonotype was recorded a few times. The chain employs TRBV6-2 or TRBV6-3 and TRBJ1-2, with 9 bases that match TRBD1. The germline CDR1 and CDR2 sequences are MNHEY and SVGEGT. This CDR3 comprises 16 residues. V shed 2 bases and J 7 bases; nucleotides not matched to a gene: 11. The CDR3 DNA follows: TGTGCCAGCAGTTACCGGACAGGGGACGCGCGTGGTGGCTACACCTTC. Amino acid sequence: CASSYRTGDARGGYTF.

This clonotype was observed a few times. The V call is TRBV10-2, the J call TRBJ1-5; unclear D gene. CDR3 size: 14 residues. The V end was cut by 3 bases, the J end by 4 bases, with 10 bases between. Germline assignment: CDR1 WSHSY and CDR2 SAAADI. CDR3 sequence: CASSDGALNQPQHF. CDR3 nucleotide sequence: TGCGCCAGCAGTGACGGAGCCTTGAATCAGCCCCAGCATTTT.

The chain combines TRBV19 with TRBJ1-4, with D uncertain. The CDR3 contains 14 residues. Germline lookup yields CDR1 LNHDA and CDR2 SQIVND (reference sequence). The V end was cut by 5 bases, the J end by 7 bases, with 14 bases between. The CDR3, as DNA: TGTGCCAGTAGTCCGACGGCCGGGAGTGAAAAACTGTTTTTT. It is translated as CASSPTAGSEKLFF.

The chain uses TRBV3-1 and TRBJ2-2, with D possibly being TRBD1 or TRBD2 (6 bases each). Germline loops: CDR1 LGHDT, CDR2 YNNKEL (reference sequence). CDR3 length equals 15 residues. Deletions cut 5 bases from V and 4 bases from J, with 14 bases between. Here the CDR3 reads CASSIWGAGTGELFF. DNA of the CDR3: TGTGCCAGCAGCATATGGGGGGCTGGCACCGGGGAGCTGTTTTTT.

This clonotype showed up many times. The chain combines TRBV20-1 with TRBJ2-3, with 7 bases that match TRBD2. The CDR3 runs 14 residues. The ends lost 0 bases at V and 3 bases at J; junction bases unmatched: 3. Germline V CDR1 and CDR2: DFQATT, SNEGSKA (reference sequence). The CDR3 reads CSARDRLATDTQYF. The DNA for the CDR3 is TGCAGTGCTAGAGATCGACTAGCAACAGATACGCAGTATTTT.

In this sample, this clonotype turned up many times. The chain carries TRBV6-1 and TRBJ2-6; D remains ambiguous. Germline lookup yields CDR1 MNHNS and CDR2 SASEGT. The CDR3 runs to 13 residues. V was pared by 6 bases and J by 2 bases, with 5 bases between. Here the CDR3 reads CASRSPGANVLTF. The CDR3 DNA follows: TGTGCCAGCAGGTCTCCTGGGGCCAACGTCCTGACTTTC.

Of note for this clonotype: A much larger clone sits a single nucleotide away, making a read error possible. V and J are TRBV24-1 and TRBJ1-2, with TRBD1 as a possible D gene (6 bases). Germline-derived CDR1 and CDR2 are KGHDR and SFDVKD. This CDR3 is built from 16 residues. CDR3 loop: CATSDPMGGEDYGCTF. The CDR3 DNA sequence: TGTGCCACCAGTGACCCAATGGGGGGCGAGGACTATGGCTGCACCTTC.